The count of the clone carrying this T cell receptor (beta chain) is one. The antigen is undetermined. The sample comes from a study of T cell responses to AZD1222 COVID-19 vaccine. Study-wide points: No repertoire was sampled before or during the peak T cell response, only after it.

Generated by immunoSEQ multiplex PCR, the TCRdb table keeps only in-frame clones and is missing some. The table includes around 170,000 clones, about nine tenths detected once. The CDR3 is made up of 13 amino acids. V was trimmed by 2 bases and J by 6 bases, leaving 8 bases between them. Per germline, CDR1 MDHEN and CDR2 SYDVKM. The rearrangement uses TRBV28 and TRBJ1-5, with D perhaps matching TRBD1 (5 bases). This receptor was obtained from an adult in good health. Here the sequenced sample was peripheral blood, taken on day 0 of AZD1222 vaccination. The CDR3, as DNA: TGTGCCAGCAGTTTAGGGGGGTTTCAGCCCCAGCATTTT. Amino acids: CASSLGGFQPQHF.